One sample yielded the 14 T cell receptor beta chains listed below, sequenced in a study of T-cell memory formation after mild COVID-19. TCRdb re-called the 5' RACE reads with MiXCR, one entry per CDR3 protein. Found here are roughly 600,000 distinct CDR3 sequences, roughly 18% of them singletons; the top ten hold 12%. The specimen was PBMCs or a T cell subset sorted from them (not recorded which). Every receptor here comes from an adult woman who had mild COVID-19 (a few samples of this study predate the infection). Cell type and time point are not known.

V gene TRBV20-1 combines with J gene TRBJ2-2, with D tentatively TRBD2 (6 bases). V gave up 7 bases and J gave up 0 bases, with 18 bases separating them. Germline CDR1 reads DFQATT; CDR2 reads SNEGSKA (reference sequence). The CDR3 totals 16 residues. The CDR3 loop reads CSVYRIGGANTGELFF. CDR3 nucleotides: TGCAGTGTCTATCGAATCGGGGGAGCGAACACCGGGGAGCTGTTTTTT.

DNA of the CDR3: TGCGCCAGCAGCGCGGGAGGGGCGGCCGGGGAGCTGTTTTTT. Amino acid sequence: CASSAGGAAGELFF. V usage is TRBV4-3 and J usage is TRBJ2-2; TRBD2 matches at 9 bases. Germline-derived CDR1 and CDR2 are LGHNA and YSLEER. This CDR3 has 14 residues. V shed 5 bases and J 6 bases; nucleotides not matched to a gene: 4.

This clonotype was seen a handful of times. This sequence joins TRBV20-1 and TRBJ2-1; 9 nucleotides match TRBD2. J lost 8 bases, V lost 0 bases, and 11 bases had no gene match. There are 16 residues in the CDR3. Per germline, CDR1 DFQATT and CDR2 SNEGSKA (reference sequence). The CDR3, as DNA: TGCAGTGCTAGAGATCAGCAGCTAGCGGGAAGCTATGAGCAGTTCTTC. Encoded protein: CSARDQQLAGSYEQFF.

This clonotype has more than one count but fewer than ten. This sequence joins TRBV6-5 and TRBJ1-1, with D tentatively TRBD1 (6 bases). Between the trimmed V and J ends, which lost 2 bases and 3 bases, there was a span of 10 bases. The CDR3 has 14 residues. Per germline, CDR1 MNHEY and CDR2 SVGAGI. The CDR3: CASSYGGGDTEAFF. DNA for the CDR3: TGTGCCAGCAGTTACGGTGGGGGCGACACTGAAGCTTTCTTT.

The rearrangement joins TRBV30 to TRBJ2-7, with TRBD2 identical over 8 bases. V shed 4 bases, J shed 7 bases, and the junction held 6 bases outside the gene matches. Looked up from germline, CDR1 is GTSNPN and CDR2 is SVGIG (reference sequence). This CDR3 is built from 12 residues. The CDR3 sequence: CAWTYGGREQYF. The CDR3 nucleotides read TGTGCCTGGACTTACGGCGGGAGGGAGCAGTACTTC.

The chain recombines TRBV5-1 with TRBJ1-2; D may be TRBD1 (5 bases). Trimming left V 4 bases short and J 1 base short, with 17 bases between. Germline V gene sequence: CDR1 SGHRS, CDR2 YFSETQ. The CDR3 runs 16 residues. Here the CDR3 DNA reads TGCGCCAGCAGCCGCGGGTCGTTACAGGTTAACTATGGCTACACCTTC. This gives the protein CASSRGSLQVNYGYTF.

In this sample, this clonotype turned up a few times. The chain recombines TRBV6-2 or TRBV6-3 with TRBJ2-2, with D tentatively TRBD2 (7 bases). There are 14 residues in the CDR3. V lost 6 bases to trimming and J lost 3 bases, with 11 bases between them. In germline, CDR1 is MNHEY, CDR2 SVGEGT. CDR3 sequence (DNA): TGTGCCAGCAGAGGGGGGGCCGACACCGGGGAGCTGTTTTTT. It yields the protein CASRGGADTGELFF.

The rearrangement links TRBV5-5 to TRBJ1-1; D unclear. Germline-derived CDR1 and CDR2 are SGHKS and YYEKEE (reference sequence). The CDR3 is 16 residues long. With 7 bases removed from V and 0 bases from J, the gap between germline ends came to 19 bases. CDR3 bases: TGTGCCAGCCGTTTGCTATCTGGGGTAATGAACACTGAAGCTTTCTTT. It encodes CASRLLSGVMNTEAFF.

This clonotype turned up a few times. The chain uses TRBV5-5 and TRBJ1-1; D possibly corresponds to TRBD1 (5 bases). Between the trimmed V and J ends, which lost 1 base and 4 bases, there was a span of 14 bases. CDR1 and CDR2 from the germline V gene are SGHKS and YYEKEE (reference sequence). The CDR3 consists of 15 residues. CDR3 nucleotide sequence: TGTGCCAGCAGCTTGCTTGGCGGTAGGGGCACTGAAGCTTTCTTT. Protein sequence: CASSLLGGRGTEAFF.

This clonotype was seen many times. CDR3 amino acids: CASRTGYNTGELFF. CDR3 DNA sequence: TGCGCCAGCAGGACAGGGTATAACACCGGGGAGCTGTTTTTT. The rearrangement links TRBV5-1 to TRBJ2-2; 7 bases match TRBD1. J lost 2 bases, V lost 5 bases, and 3 bases had no gene match. The germline V gene has CDR1 SGHRS and CDR2 YFSETQ. The CDR3 spans 14 residues.

The CDR3 sequence is CAGKQGFAGELFF. The CDR3 coding sequence is TGTGCCGGAAAACAGGGGTTTGCCGGGGAGCTGTTTTTT. The rearrangement joins TRBV30 to TRBJ2-2; 7 bases are shared with TRBD1. V lost 8 bases to trimming and J lost 6 bases; unmatched junction nucleotides: 9. CDR3 length: 13 residues. Looked up from germline, CDR1 is GTSNPN and CDR2 is SVGIG (reference sequence).

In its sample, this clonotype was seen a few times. In DNA form, the CDR3 reads TGTGCCAGCAGCTTAGGTCGCAGGCCATTTTCTGGGGCCAACGTCCTGACTTTC. This gives the protein CASSLGRRPFSGANVLTF. The V and J genes are TRBV13 and TRBJ2-6; D not certain. Deletions cut 0 bases from V and 1 base from J, with 13 bases between. Germline CDR1 is PRHDT and CDR2 is FYEKMQ (reference sequence). The CDR3 sequence is 18 residues long.

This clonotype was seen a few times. In DNA, the CDR3 is TGTGCCAGCAGCTTACCTGGACTAGCGGGGGCCACCGGGGAGCTGTTTTTT. Its translation: CASSLPGLAGATGELFF. The chain couples TRBV7-2 to TRBJ2-2, with TRBD2 matching over 13 bases. Germline CDR1 SGHTA, CDR2 FQGNSA. With V trimmed by 2 bases and J by 4 bases, 4 bases remained unmatched. This CDR3 is 17 amino acids long.

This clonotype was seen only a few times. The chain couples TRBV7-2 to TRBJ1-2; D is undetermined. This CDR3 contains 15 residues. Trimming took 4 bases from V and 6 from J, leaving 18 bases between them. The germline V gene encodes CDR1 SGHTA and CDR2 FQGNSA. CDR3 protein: CASSSLRWLRDGYTF. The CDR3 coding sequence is TGTGCCAGCAGCTCCCTTCGCTGGCTTCGGGATGGCTACACCTTC.